This T cell receptor beta chain was observed in a study of CD8+ T cells in alopecia areata (dated by TCRdb to 2016 to 2019). General notes on the study: The treated patients, all with moderate-to-severe alopecia areata, were enrolled in an open-label pilot trial of oral tofacitinib given at 5 to 10 mg twice daily. Scalp clonality was compared among normal scalp (n=4), patchy alopecia areata scalp (n=8), and alopecia totalis/universalis scalp (n=8). Patients stayed on tofacitinib for 6 to 18 months and then had 6 months of follow-up off drug so that delayed response and recurrence could be assessed. Biopsies were taken from tofacitinib-treated patients at baseline and at 4 and 24 weeks of treatment, and a later scalp biopsy was taken in several of the tofacitinib-treated patients. TCRbeta CDR3 regions were amplified by immunoSEQ multiplex PCR with 35 Vbeta forward and 13 Jbeta reverse primers. RNA was obtained with the PAXgene miRNA kit for fixed scalp, the miRNeasy kit for PBMCs, and the RNeasy kit for mouse skin. In treated patients, disease severity was measured using the SALT score, which gives the percentage of scalp surface area affected. In humans, TCRbeta sequencing was performed on scalp tissue and on sorted CD4+ and CD8+ peripheral blood T cells from healthy controls and from patients with patchy or totalis/universalis alopecia areata. In both human patients and the C3H/HeJ mouse model, the study applied high-throughput TCRbeta sequencing to look at T cell clonal expansion in alopecia areata. Broader findings and caveats from the paper: Lesional scalp, especially in alopecia totalis/universalis, showed higher clonality and more expanded CD8+ clones than normal scalp, suggesting antigenic drive. During tofacitinib treatment, many expanded lesional clones stuck around in both scalp and blood, and this persistence may partly explain why relapse happens after treatment is stopped. Because the treated cohort was small and had just a single nonresponder, larger studies are needed to establish links between baseline CD8+ expansion and response. With tofacitinib, both scalp clonality and the number of expanded CD8+ clones among the top 100 scalp clones went down significantly. Shared TCR sequences between patients were less evident than in mice, which may be partly attributable to HLA diversity in the patient population. Unlike mouse skin, where gammadelta T cells dominate, normal human skin contains resident alphabeta T cells that get sequenced too, which complicates analysis of the scalp TCR repertoire.

A remark on this clone: Its antigen remains unidentified. No base-level quality is on record; no much larger clone is a single base apart.

The library was prepared using the immunoSEQ multiplex PCR assay. To provide template for TCR sequencing, every sample had RNA extracted and reverse transcribed into cDNA. First-strand cDNA was synthesized using SuperScript III with a 2:1 mix of oligo-dT and random hexamers. A synthetic immune receptor repertoire was used to measure amplification bias, and any remaining bias was corrected computationally. In the original analysis: After raw reads were preprocessed to remove errors, the CDR3 was defined following IMGT conventions as running from the conserved cysteine to phenylalanine. To get clonality, Shannon entropy was normalized by log2 of the number of productive unique TCRs and the result was subtracted from 1. CD4 or CD8 identity of scalp clones was inferred by cross-referencing scalp TCRbeta sequences with sorted blood CD4 and CD8 repertoires. The clones in this table, taken by TCRdb from immuneACCESS, are in-frame only. Not every clone is retained; where verified, under half of the shortfall comes from an unresolved V gene, and the cause of the rest is unknown. The DNA was the basis for D and trimming; V, J and clone size are from that table. The sample has around 150,000 clones on record, around three fifths of them singletons. The top ten constitute around 14% of the sample.

The CDR3 measures 14 amino acids from cysteine to phenylalanine. The CDR3 DNA has 42 bases and is translated from base 1. For CDR1 and CDR2, the germline V gene lists SGHVS and FQNEAQ. Between the V and J ends, shortened by 4 bases and 1 base respectively, the junction contains 10 bases. In the paper's terms, the time point label means: about 25 weeks on oral tofacitinib. Read against the paper, the sample's treatment or condition label means: oral pan-JAK inhibitor, 5-10 mg twice daily. From alopecia areata patients, peripheral blood was collected along with lesional scalp punch biopsies. PBMCs were isolated by density centrifugation and stained for CD3, CD4 and CD8, after which CD4+ and CD8+ T cells were sorted on a FACSAria.

The clonotype comes from a human donor with alopecia areata. The chain is made from TRBV7-8 and TRBJ2-5; the D gene could be TRBD1 or TRBD2, each one agreeing over 7 bases. Sequencing used CD4+ T cells sorted from blood, obtained at week 24, from a patient treated with tofacitinib. Here is the DNA: TGTGCCAGCAGCTCAGGGGGGGCCCAAGAGACCCAGTACTTC. This encodes CASSSGGAQETQYF. Full variable domain (CDR3 extended with the reference TRBV7-8 and TRBJ2-5 proteins): GAGVSQSPRYKVAKRGQDVALRCDPISGHVSLFWYQQALGQGPEFLTYFQNEAQLDKSGLPSDRFFAERPEGSVSTLKIQRTQQEDSAVYLCASSSGGAQETQYFGPGTRLLVL.